One sample yielded the 27 T cell receptor beta chains listed below, sequenced in a study of cytomegalovirus exposure and HLA in healthy donors. TCRdb's copy holds only in-frame clones and misses some; the assay was immunoSEQ multiplex PCR. The table has some 140,000 clones, roughly nine tenths seen once. The sample taken for sequencing was PBMCs. The source of these receptors is a woman between 18 and 30 years old in good health and CMV-seropositive.

This chain uses TRBV12-5 with TRBJ1-1; D is unresolved. V lost 7 bases, J lost 0 bases, and 12 bases lay in between. The CDR3 is 14 residues long. The germline V gene has CDR1 LGHNT and CDR2 FRNRAP. The CDR3 is CASVLTELNTEAFF. The CDR3 DNA follows: TGTGCTAGTGTGTTGACTGAGCTGAACACTGAAGCTTTCTTT.

The rearrangement joins TRBV29-1 to TRBJ1-2; D call uncertain. V lost 3 bases, J lost 7 bases, and 9 bases lay in between. CDR3 size: 11 residues. Germline lookup yields CDR1 SQVTM and CDR2 ANQGSEA. The DNA of the CDR3 is TGCAGCGTTGAGGCCCCGGGTGGCTACACCTTC. This gives the protein CSVEAPGGYTF.

The chain is built from TRBV7-9 and TRBJ2-1; maybe TRBD2 (6 bases). This CDR3 has 15 residues. Trimming pared 4 bases from V and 7 bases from J, leaving 17 bases between. The V gene's germline CDR1 is SEHNR and CDR2 FQNEAQ (reference sequence). CDR3 region: CASSSLPGLENEQFF. The CDR3 DNA reads as TGTGCCAGCAGCTCCCTACCGGGACTGGAGAATGAGCAGTTCTTC.

This chain joins TRBV28 and TRBJ2-3; D is uncertain. The CDR3 runs 18 residues. The germline V and J ends were trimmed by 6 bases and 2 bases, with 24 bases remaining between them. Germline values: CDR1 MDHEN, CDR2 SYDVKM. CDR3 nucleotide sequence: TGTGCCAGCAGGCGGTCGCTACGCGAAAGCGCCTTCACAGATACGCAGTATTTT. It encodes CASRRSLRESAFTDTQYF.

The rearrangement joins TRBV28 to TRBJ2-3; D unclear. V was cut by 4 bases and J by 4 bases, with 15 bases left in between. This CDR3 has 15 amino acids. Per the germline V gene, CDR1 is MDHEN and CDR2 is SYDVKM. CDR3 nucleotides: TGTGCCAGCAGTTGGGCTCGAAGCTATTCAGATACGCAGTATTTT. This gives the protein CASSWARSYSDTQYF.

This chain links TRBV2 with TRBJ1-2; D gene ambiguous. The germline gives CDR1 SNHLY, CDR2 FYNNEI. V was shortened by 10 bases and J by 5 bases, with 23 bases between the two germline ends. The CDR3 sequence is 15 residues long. The CDR3 here is CAKLDLPRSGYGYTF. The CDR3 DNA sequence: TGTGCCAAACTGGACTTGCCCAGGAGTGGGTATGGCTACACCTTC. Complete variable domain (other parts from reference TRBV2 and TRBJ1-2): EPEVTQTPSHQVTQMGQEVILRCVPISNHLYFYWYRQILGQKVEFLVSFYNNEISEKSEIFDDQFSVERPDGSNFTLKIRSTKLEDSAMYFCAKLDLPRSGYGYTFGSGTRLTVV.

CDR3 DNA: TGTGCCAGCAGCCTGAACAGGTATGAAGCTTTCTTT. Translating gives CASSLNRYEAFF. J is TRBJ1-1 and V is TRBV5-6, with D perhaps TRBD1 (5 bases). V gave up 4 bases and J gave up 7 bases, with 11 bases separating them. Per the germline V gene, CDR1 is SGHDT and CDR2 is YYEEEE. This CDR3 has 12 residues.

The V call is TRBV25-1, the J call TRBJ2-7; D may be TRBD2 (5 bases). Germline CDR1 and CDR2: MGHDK and SYGVNS. V lost 4 bases and J 5 bases, leaving 18 bases between the germline ends. This CDR3 has 15 amino acids. CDR3 DNA sequence: TGTGCCAGCAGTGTTGACTCCGGGGAGAGGAACGAGCAGTACTTC. This gives the protein CASSVDSGERNEQYF.

This clone occurred a few times. V gene TRBV27 combines with J gene TRBJ2-7, with D uncertain. This CDR3 is built from 13 residues. Looked up from germline, CDR1 is MNHEY and CDR2 is SMNVEV (reference sequence). Trimming shortened V by 11 bases and J by 2 bases, and 16 bases separated the two germline ends. The DNA for the CDR3 is TGTGCCTCCGGAGCCGGGTCGGCCTACGAGCAGTACTTC. Protein sequence: CASGAGSAYEQYF.

This clone was seen a few times. The J gene is TRBJ1-1, the V gene TRBV14; D may be TRBD1 (5 bases). Trimming removed 3 bases at V and 3 bases at J, with 8 bases between. Germline V CDR1 and CDR2: SGHDN, FVKESK. This CDR3 is built from 13 residues. CDR3 DNA: TGTGCCAGCAGCCAGGGGCTCGACACTGAAGCTTTCTTT. Amino acids: CASSQGLDTEAFF.

The chain couples TRBV2 to TRBJ1-1; possible D gene TRBD1, 5 bases. Trimming took off 5 bases at V and 0 bases at J, with 16 bases between the two ends. Germline assignment: CDR1 SNHLY and CDR2 FYNNEI. There are 16 residues in the CDR3. The CDR3 sequence is CASSRLLGGMNTEAFF. CDR3 sequence (DNA): TGTGCCAGCAGTCGATTATTGGGGGGAATGAACACTGAAGCTTTCTTT.

This clone has a handful of counts. This chain joins TRBV30 and TRBJ1-6; 10 nucleotides align to TRBD1. This CDR3 is built from 14 residues. J gave up 7 bases and V 0 bases, and 0 bases lay outside the gene matches. In germline, CDR1 is GTSNPN, CDR2 SVGIG (reference sequence). The chain's CDR3 is CAWSVTGGNSPLHF. The CDR3 bases are TGTGCCTGGAGTGTGACAGGGGGCAATTCACCCCTCCACTTT.

The chain recombines TRBV15 with TRBJ1-2; D uncertain. The germline CDR1 and CDR2 sequences are LNHNV and YYDKDF (reference sequence). This CDR3 comprises 16 residues. Trimming took off 0 bases at V and 4 bases at J, with 15 bases between the two ends. In DNA, the CDR3 is TGTGCCACCAGCAGAGATCGGCAGGCAATTATCTATGGCTACACCTTC. Protein product: CATSRDRQAIIYGYTF.

The chain uses TRBV6-1 and TRBJ1-5, with 9 bases fitting TRBD1. The length of the CDR3 is 14 residues. Germline loops: CDR1 MNHNS, CDR2 SASEGT. Trimming took 9 bases from V and 5 from J; bases not matched to a gene: 8. The CDR3 DNA is TGTGCCAGTCTGGGACAGGGTATAGATCAGCCCCAGCATTTT. Translating gives CASLGQGIDQPQHF.

The chain has TRBV5-6 and TRBJ1-6, with 9 bases that match TRBD1. V was clipped by 1 base and J by 6 bases; unmatched bases: 5. This CDR3 region has 16 residues. Germline V CDR1 and CDR2: SGHDT, YYEEEE. The CDR3 bases are TGTGCCAGCAGCTTGTACAAGGACAGGGGTAATTCACCCCTCCACTTT. Amino acids: CASSLYKDRGNSPLHF.

This clone was seen only a few times. V is TRBV5-4 and J is TRBJ1-1; no clear D gene. Trimming took 4 bases from V and 10 from J, leaving 20 bases between them. The CDR3 consists of 14 residues. CDR1 and CDR2 from the germline V gene are SGHNT and YYREEE (reference sequence). The CDR3 loop is CASSHNQLPPGAFF. CDR3 sequence (DNA): TGTGCCAGCAGCCATAACCAACTCCCGCCAGGAGCTTTCTTT.

V usage is TRBV30 and J usage is TRBJ2-7; the D gene is possibly TRBD2 (5 bases). This CDR3 spans 14 amino acids. V was clipped by 5 bases and J by 3 bases, with 17 bases between them. CDR1 and CDR2 from the germline V gene are GTSNPN and SVGIG (reference sequence). For the CDR3, the DNA is TGTGCCTGGGGATTCAAAGCGGACGTCTACGAGCAGTACTTC. Amino acids: CAWGFKADVYEQYF.

In its sample, this clone was seen once. The rearrangement links TRBV2 to TRBJ1-2, with D unclear. V shed 6 bases and J shed 4 bases, with 12 bases lying between them. The V gene's germline CDR1 is SNHLY and CDR2 FYNNEI. The CDR3 has 13 residues. The CDR3 loop is CASSEASLYGYTF. The CDR3, as DNA: TGTGCCAGCAGCGAGGCGAGCCTCTATGGCTACACCTTC.

The J gene is TRBJ1-1, the V gene TRBV6-5, with unresolved D. The CDR3 has 11 residues. Germline V gives CDR1 MNHEY, CDR2 SVGAGI. CDR3 residues: CATGRNTEAFF. The CDR3 DNA is TGTGCTACTGGGCGGAACACTGAAGCTTTCTTT.

The rearrangement uses TRBV11-1 and TRBJ1-2; TRBD1 agrees at 10 bases. The trim removed 5 bases at V and 7 bases at J, leaving 4 bases unmatched. The CDR3 runs to 13 residues. Looked up from germline, CDR1 is SGHAT and CDR2 is FQDESV (reference sequence). The CDR3 nucleotides are TGTGCCAGCAGCCCGGGGACAGGGGTTGGCTACACCTTC. Its translation: CASSPGTGVGYTF.

The chain carries TRBV7-2 and TRBJ1-1, with D possibly being TRBD1 (5 bases). The CDR3 is made up of 15 amino acids. V lost 0 bases, J lost 5 bases, and 13 bases lay in between. CDR1 SGHTA and CDR2 FQGNSA come from the germline V gene. CDR3 coding DNA: TGTGCCAGCAGCTTAGCAGCGGGGGGAGAGACTGAAGCTTTCTTT. Translating it yields CASSLAAGGETEAFF. The full variable domain, its missing parts supplied by reference TRBV7-2 and TRBJ1-1, is GAGVSQSPSNKVTEKGKDVELRCDPISGHTALYWYRQSLGQGLEFLIYFQGNSAPDKSGLPSDRFSAERTGGSVSTLTIQRTQQEDSAVYLCASSLAAGGETEAFFGQGTRLTVV.

This clone occurred once. CDR3 region: CASSLIGGRRTEAFF. CDR3 sequence (DNA): TGTGCCAGCAGCTTAATCGGGGGGCGTAGGACTGAAGCTTTCTTT. This chain uses TRBV7-9 with TRBJ1-1; perhaps TRBD1 as D (6 bases). This CDR3 region has 15 residues. The V and J ends lost 2 bases and 5 bases respectively, with 15 bases between them. Germline-derived CDR1 and CDR2 are SEHNR and FQNEAQ (reference sequence).

V is TRBV7-2 and J is TRBJ1-2, with 7 bases lining up with TRBD1. The V gene's germline CDR1 is SGHTA and CDR2 FQGNSA. The V segment lost 5 bases and the J segment 8 bases; nucleotides outside the gene matches: 8. The CDR3 runs to 13 residues. DNA of the CDR3: TGTGCCAGCAGCCTACGACAGGGTATAGGCTACACCTTC. Amino acids: CASSLRQGIGYTF.

The chain combines TRBV28 with TRBJ2-7, with TRBD2 matching 8 bases. The germline gives CDR1 MDHEN, CDR2 SYDVKM. V lost 2 bases, J lost 0 bases, and 9 bases stayed unmatched. The length of the CDR3 is 17 residues. The CDR3 coding sequence is TGTGCCAGCAGTTTAGAACGCGGGAGGACCCGCTCCTACGAGCAGTACTTC. It yields the protein CASSLERGRTRSYEQYF.

CDR3 in DNA: TGTGCCAGCAGCTTAGTGTCCGGGACAGGGGATGGCTACACCTTC. The encoded protein is CASSLVSGTGDGYTF. The chain is built from TRBV7-9 and TRBJ1-2; 10 bases are a match to TRBD1. The CDR3 sequence is 15 residues long. Germline V gene lookup returns CDR1 SEHNR and CDR2 FQNEAQ (reference sequence). With 1 base clipped from V and 6 bases from J, the junction kept 5 bases outside the gene matches.

This clone turned up a few times. The chain recombines TRBV6-4 with TRBJ1-2; possible D gene TRBD1, 5 bases. This CDR3 contains 12 residues. Germline V lookup: CDR1 MRHNA, CDR2 SNTAGT. Trimming pared 0 bases from V and 11 bases from J, leaving 10 bases between. The CDR3 is CASSDSQGRYTF. CDR3 nucleotides: TGTGCCAGCAGTGACTCCCAGGGCCGGTACACCTTC.

The gene calls are TRBV4-2 and TRBJ1-2, with 9 nucleotides matching TRBD1. CDR3 size: 15 residues. CDR1 and CDR2 (germline): LGHNA, YNFKEQ. The V segment lost 2 bases and the J segment 3 bases; nucleotides outside the gene matches: 4. CDR3 sequence (DNA): TGTGCCAGCAGCCAACGGGACAGGGATGACTATGGCTACACCTTC. It specifies CASSQRDRDDYGYTF.